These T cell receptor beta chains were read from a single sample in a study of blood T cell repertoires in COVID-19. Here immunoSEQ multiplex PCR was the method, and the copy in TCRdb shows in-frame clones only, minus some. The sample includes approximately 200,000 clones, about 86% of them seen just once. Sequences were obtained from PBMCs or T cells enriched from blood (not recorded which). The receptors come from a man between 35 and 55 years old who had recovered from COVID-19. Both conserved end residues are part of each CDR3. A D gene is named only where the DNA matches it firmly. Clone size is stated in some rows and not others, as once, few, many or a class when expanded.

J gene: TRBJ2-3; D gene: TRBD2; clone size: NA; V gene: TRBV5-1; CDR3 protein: CASSLPSGGATDTQYF
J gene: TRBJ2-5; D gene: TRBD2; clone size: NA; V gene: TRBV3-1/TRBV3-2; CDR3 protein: CASSLRTSGGKETQYF
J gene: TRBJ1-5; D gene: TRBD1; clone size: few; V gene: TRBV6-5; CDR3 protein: CASNPTGSNQPQHF
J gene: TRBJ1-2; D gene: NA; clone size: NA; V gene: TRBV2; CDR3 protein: CASSEPPWTATNYGYTF
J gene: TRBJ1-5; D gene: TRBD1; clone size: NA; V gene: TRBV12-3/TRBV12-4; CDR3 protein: CASSQGAWQPQHF
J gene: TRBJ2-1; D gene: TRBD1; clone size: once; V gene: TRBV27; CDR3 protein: CASSLFPRGTGRNYGQFF
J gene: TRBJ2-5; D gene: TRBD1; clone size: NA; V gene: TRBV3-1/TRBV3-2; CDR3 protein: CASSPGTGEPQETQYF
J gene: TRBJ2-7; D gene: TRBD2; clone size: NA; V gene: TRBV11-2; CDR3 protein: CASSPLTSVAFEQYF
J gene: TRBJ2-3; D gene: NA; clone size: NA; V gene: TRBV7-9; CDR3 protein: CASGIGGGTDTQYF
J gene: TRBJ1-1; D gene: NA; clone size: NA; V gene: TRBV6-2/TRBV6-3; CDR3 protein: CASSYPLGGRENTEAFF
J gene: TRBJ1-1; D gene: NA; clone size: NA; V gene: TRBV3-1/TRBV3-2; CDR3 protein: CASSSTAQQDYEAFF
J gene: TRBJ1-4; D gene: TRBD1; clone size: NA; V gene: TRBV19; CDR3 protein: CASSIQGAGEKLFF
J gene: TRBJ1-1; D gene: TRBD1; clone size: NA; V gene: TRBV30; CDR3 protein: CAWSPKGAADFEAFF
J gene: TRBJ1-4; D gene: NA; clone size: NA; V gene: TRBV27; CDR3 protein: CASTGTLSLSGTEKLFF
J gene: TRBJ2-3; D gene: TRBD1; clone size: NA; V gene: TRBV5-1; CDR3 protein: CASSIDRVTDTQYF
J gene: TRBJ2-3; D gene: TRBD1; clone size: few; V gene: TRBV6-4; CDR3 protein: CASSDSRTGGADTQYF
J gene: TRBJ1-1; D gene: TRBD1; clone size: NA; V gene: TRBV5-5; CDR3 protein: CASSLTGAAGTEAFF
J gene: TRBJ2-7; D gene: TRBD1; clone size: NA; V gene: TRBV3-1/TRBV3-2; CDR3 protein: CASSHGGQDEQYF
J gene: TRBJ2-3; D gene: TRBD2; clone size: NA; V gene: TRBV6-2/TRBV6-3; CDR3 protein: CASSPGLAGADTQYF
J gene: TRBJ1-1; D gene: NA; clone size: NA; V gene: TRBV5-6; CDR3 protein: CASSLGPSGATEAFF
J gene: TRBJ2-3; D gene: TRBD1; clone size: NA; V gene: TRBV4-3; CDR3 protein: CASSSSGTAQYF
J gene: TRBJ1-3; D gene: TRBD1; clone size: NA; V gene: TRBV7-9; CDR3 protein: CASSTKNPGQGLGNTIYF
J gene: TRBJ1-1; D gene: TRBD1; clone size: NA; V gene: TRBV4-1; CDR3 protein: CASSQVYGQGAGTEAFF